This T cell receptor beta chain was recorded in a study of CD8+ T cells in alopecia areata. Sorting of PBMCs yielded the CD4+ and CD8+ T cells. It was cDNA, reverse transcribed from extracted RNA, that served as the sequencing template. Only in-frame clones appear in the TCRdb table, and some are missing; sequencing was by immunoSEQ multiplex PCR. The profile covers 95,000 to 120,000 clones, with approximately 59% appearing a single time and less than 25% taken by the ten largest. Trimming cost V 1 base and J 8 bases, with 14 bases left between them. This CDR3 is 14 amino acids long. Germline V gene sequence: CDR1 SGHTA, CDR2 FQGTGA.

The chain is built from TRBV7-3 and TRBJ1-2; D gene ambiguous. Sequenced input: CD8+ T cells sorted from blood. This TCR derives from a human donor in good health. The CDR3 here is CASSLSVTSLGYTF. In nucleotides, the CDR3 is TGTGCCAGCAGCTTAAGTGTCACTTCTCTGGGCTACACCTTC.